Below, 5 T cell receptor beta chains from the same sample are listed, as sequenced in a study of cytomegalovirus exposure and HLA in healthy donors. Both 60 Vbeta primers and 13 Jbeta primers went into the PCR. The data were produced by immunoSEQ multiplex PCR, yet TCRdb's version contains in-frame clones alone and is incomplete. The sample lists approximately 150,000 clones, approximately 88% occurring once. Sequencing used PBMCs. These receptors were obtained from a young man in good health and CMV-seronegative.

The J gene is TRBJ1-5, the V gene TRBV7-9; perhaps TRBD1 as D (5 bases). CDR3 length: 19 amino acids. CDR1 SEHNR and CDR2 FQNEAQ come from the germline V gene (reference sequence). Deletions cut 4 bases from V and 0 bases from J, with 22 bases between. DNA of the CDR3: TGTGCCAGCAGCTCCGATTACAGGTGGGGGGATTATAGCAATCAGCCCCAGCATTTT. This codes for CASSSDYRWGDYSNQPQHF.

The V and J genes are TRBV30 and TRBJ1-6; 8 bases map to TRBD1. The germline gives CDR1 GTSNPN, CDR2 SVGIG (reference sequence). CDR3 length: 16 amino acids. CDR3 residues: CATGTGLSSYNSPLHF. CDR3 nucleotides: TGTGCGACCGGGACAGGTTTGAGCTCCTATAATTCACCCCTCCACTTT.

V gene TRBV2 combines with J gene TRBJ1-1, with 7 bases identical to TRBD1. V lost 4 bases to trimming and J lost 4 bases; unmatched junction nucleotides: 12. The CDR3 is 16 amino acids. From germline, CDR1 is SNHLY and CDR2 FYNNEI. CDR3 DNA sequence: TGTGCCAGCAGTGCTAGACAGGGCGGCTGGAGCACTGAAGCTTTCTTT. It codes for CASSARQGGWSTEAFF.

The chain employs TRBV5-6 and TRBJ1-1; possibly TRBD1 for D (5 bases). The CDR3 spans 12 residues. Trimming removed 3 bases at V and 5 bases at J, with 8 bases between. Looked up from germline, CDR1 is SGHDT and CDR2 is YYEEEE. CDR3 coding DNA: TGTGCCAGCAGCTCAGGGTTAACTGAAGCTTTCTTT. It translates to CASSSGLTEAFF. The whole variable domain, filled in from reference TRBV5-6 and TRBJ1-1, reads DAGVTQSPTHLIKTRGQQVTLRCSPKSGHDTVSWYQQALGQGPQFIFQYYEEEERQRGNFPDRFSGHQFPNYSSELNVNALLLGDSALYLCASSSGLTEAFFGQGTRLTVV.

This rearrangement joins TRBV27 to TRBJ1-4, with 10 bases identical to TRBD1. The CDR3 is 18 amino acids. V dropped 1 base and J dropped 4; count of bases not matched to a gene: 9. Germline CDR1 is MNHEY and CDR2 is SMNVEV (reference sequence). This CDR3 reads CASSLLSLGQGNNEKLFF. CDR3 in DNA: TGTGCCAGCAGTTTATTGTCTTTGGGACAGGGGAATAATGAAAAACTGTTTTTT.